These 9 T cell receptor beta chains were all obtained from the same sample, sequenced in a study of neoadjuvant anti-PD-1 for oral cavity cancer (dated by TCRdb to about 2021). The time point label, as the study defines it: before neoadjuvant nivolumab. Preparation of the library involved the immunoSEQ multiplex PCR assay. TCRdb stores this immuneACCESS table with in-frame sequences only. Part of the clones is absent; in the studies checked, under half of the shortfall reflects unresolved V genes, and no reason is known for the rest. The sample table holds over 10,000 clones, of which around 53% were seen once. More than 10% of the sample goes to the ten largest clones. The sequencing here drew on tumor tissue, taken before nivolumab (anti-PD-1) treatment. Receptors originate from a person aged 35 to 85 with oral cavity squamous cell carcinoma.

V is TRBV6-5 and J is TRBJ1-4; 8 bases map to TRBD1. The length of the CDR3 is 14 residues. Losses at the gene ends were 2 bases for V and 7 bases for J; bases not matched to a gene: 3. CDR1 is MNHEY, CDR2 SVGAGI, per germline. CDR3 in amino acids: CASSYGQGTEKLFF. The CDR3 nucleotides read TGTGCCAGCAGTTACGGACAGGGAACTGAAAAACTGTTTTTT.

The chain recombines TRBV28 with TRBJ1-1; possibly TRBD1 for D (5 bases). Looked up from germline, CDR1 is MDHEN and CDR2 is SYDVKM. This CDR3 contains 16 residues. The ends were cut back, 5 bases at V and 5 bases at J, with 21 bases in the middle. The CDR3 loop reads CASSSGDRDYGTEAFF. The CDR3 bases are TGTGCCAGCAGTAGCGGCGATCGGGACTACGGAACTGAAGCTTTCTTT.

This clone turned up a few times. The chain couples TRBV5-1 to TRBJ1-5, with D possibly being TRBD1 (6 bases). V dropped 4 bases and J dropped 0 bases, with 14 bases sitting between them. This CDR3 comprises 16 residues. The germline V gene encodes CDR1 SGHRS and CDR2 YFSETQ. CDR3 nucleotide sequence: TGCGCCAGCAGCCCTGTGGGGGGCAATAGCAATCAGCCCCAGCATTTT. This sequence encodes CASSPVGGNSNQPQHF.

The rearrangement links TRBV9 to TRBJ1-2; no definite D call. Germline V gene lookup returns CDR1 SGDLS and CDR2 YYNGEE. CDR3 length equals 14 residues. Trimming pared 0 bases from V and 8 bases from J, leaving 14 bases between. The CDR3 region has the DNA TGTGCCAGCAGCGTAGATGGTCAGCTGGGCGGCTACACCTTC. Its protein is CASSVDGQLGGYTF.

The chain joins TRBV9 to TRBJ2-4, with D perhaps given as TRBD1 or TRBD2 (5 bases each). From germline, CDR1 is SGDLS and CDR2 YYNGEE. The CDR3 extends over 15 amino acids. V was trimmed by 1 base and J by 3 bases, leaving 11 bases between them. The DNA for the CDR3 is TGTGCCAGCAGCGTACAGGGAGACGTCAAAAACATTCAGTACTTC. This sequence encodes CASSVQGDVKNIQYF.

This clone has only a few counts. The rearrangement uses TRBV4-1 and TRBJ2-3, with no clear D. Trimming took off 4 bases at V and 5 bases at J, with 7 bases between the two ends. In germline, CDR1 is MGHRA, CDR2 YSYEKL. The CDR3 consists of 12 residues. The CDR3 here is CASSPGGDTQYF. In nucleotides, the CDR3 is TGCGCCAGCAGCCCAGGCGGAGATACGCAGTATTTT.

The chain uses TRBV19 and TRBJ1-5; a weak D match, TRBD1 (5 bases). CDR3 length equals 13 residues. Germline loops: CDR1 LNHDA, CDR2 SQIVND (reference sequence). V was clipped by 7 bases and J by 5 bases, with 12 bases between them. CDR3 DNA sequence: TGTGCCAGTACATTGACCAGGGATCAGCCCCAGCATTTT. The encoded protein is CASTLTRDQPQHF. The entire variable domain, with the rest obtained from reference TRBV19 and TRBJ1-5, is as follows: DGGITQSPKYLFRKEGQNVTLSCEQNLNHDAMYWYRQDPGQGLRLIYYSQIVNDFQKGDIAEGYSVSREKKESFPLTVTSAQKNPTAFYLCASTLTRDQPQHFGDGTRLSIL.

This clone has more than one count but fewer than ten. The genes are TRBV9 and TRBJ2-7, with unresolved D. The germline gives CDR1 SGDLS, CDR2 YYNGEE. The CDR3 is 13 amino acids. The ends were cut back, 3 bases at V and 9 bases at J, with 16 bases in the middle. CDR3 loop: CASSAPLGLGQYF. DNA for the CDR3: TGTGCCAGCAGCGCCCCCCTCGGGCTGGGGCAGTACTTC.

This clone showed up just a few times. V is TRBV10-3 and J is TRBJ2-5; a weak D match, TRBD1 (6 bases). There are 14 residues in the CDR3. CDR1 is ENHRY and CDR2 is SYGVKD in the germline V gene. Between the trimmed V and J ends, which lost 4 bases and 2 bases, there was a span of 11 bases. The CDR3 sequence is CAISGTGSQETQYF. In nucleotides, the CDR3 is TGTGCCATCAGTGGTACAGGGAGTCAAGAGACCCAGTACTTC.